The next 18 T cell receptor beta chains were all read from a single sample in a study of blood T cell repertoires in COVID-19. Sequencing was performed with immunoSEQ multiplex PCR; in TCRdb, only in-frame clones are kept and a portion is missing. The data contain under 300,000 clones, 70% to 90% of them singletons. Input material: PBMCs or T cells enriched from blood (not recorded which). Receptor source: a man between 18 and 35 years old who had recovered from COVID-19.

V and J are TRBV7-2 and TRBJ1-1; 8 bases are shared with TRBD1. This CDR3 has 15 residues. CDR1 and CDR2 from the germline V gene are SGHTA and FQGNSA. The trim removed 1 base at V and 0 bases at J, leaving 1 base unmatched. As DNA, the CDR3 is TGTGCCAGCAGCTTAGGGACAGGGATGAACACTGAAGCTTTCTTT. Encoded protein: CASSLGTGMNTEAFF.

The genes are TRBV27 and TRBJ2-3; D gene uncertain. Germline loops: CDR1 MNHEY, CDR2 SMNVEV (reference sequence). There are 11 residues in the CDR3. Trimming removed 8 bases from V and 5 bases from J, with 8 bases in between. The CDR3 spells CASHGLDTQYF. In DNA form, the CDR3 reads TGTGCCAGCCACGGGTTAGATACGCAGTATTTT.

The CDR3 protein is CASSLTGGETQYF. The CDR3 coding sequence is TGTGCCAGCAGCTTGACAGGGGGCGAGACCCAGTACTTC. The chain employs TRBV5-5 and TRBJ2-5, with 9 bases that match TRBD1. Germline lookup yields CDR1 SGHKS and CDR2 YYEKEE (reference sequence). The CDR3 has 13 amino acids. V shed 1 base, J shed 5 bases, and the junction held 0 bases outside the gene matches.

The chain couples TRBV18 to TRBJ2-7; D is perhaps TRBD2 (5 bases). This CDR3 is 15 amino acids long. V was clipped by 5 bases and J by 6 bases, with 20 bases between them. Germline V lookup: CDR1 KGHSH, CDR2 LQKENI. CDR3 region: CASSSLGGSLGEQYF. Here the CDR3 DNA reads TGTGCCAGCTCATCCTTAGGAGGTAGCCTCGGCGAGCAGTACTTC.

V and J are TRBV28 and TRBJ2-7; D gene uncertain. The CDR3 contains 14 residues. Trimming pared 5 bases from V and 3 bases from J, leaving 14 bases between. Germline V gene lookup returns CDR1 MDHEN and CDR2 SYDVKM. CDR3: CASSEPIVLYEQYF. DNA of the CDR3: TGTGCCAGCAGTGAACCCATAGTCCTCTACGAGCAGTACTTC.

The V gene is TRBV2, the J gene TRBJ2-3; maybe TRBD1 (6 bases). The CDR3 runs to 14 residues. In germline, CDR1 is SNHLY, CDR2 FYNNEI. Trimming shortened V by 5 bases and J by 0 bases, and 9 bases separated the two germline ends. DNA of the CDR3: TGTGCCAGCAGTACGACAGGCAGCACAGATACGCAGTATTTT. Protein: CASSTTGSTDTQYF.

The chain recombines TRBV5-1 with TRBJ1-1; TRBD1 might be the D (6 bases). The CDR3 runs to 16 residues. V was cut by 0 bases and J by 0 bases, with 12 bases left in between. Germline V gives CDR1 SGHRS, CDR2 YFSETQ. The CDR3: CASSLGLGDMNTEAFF. The CDR3 DNA reads TGCGCCAGCAGCTTGGGTCTAGGGGACATGAACACTGAAGCTTTCTTT.

The rearrangement links TRBV12-3 or TRBV12-4 to TRBJ1-1; TRBD1 is a possible D gene (5 bases). Between the trimmed V and J ends, which lost 4 bases and 6 bases, there was a span of 12 bases. This CDR3 contains 13 residues. This chain's CDR3 is CASSYGTLAEAFF. CDR3 sequence (DNA): TGTGCCAGCAGTTACGGGACTCTCGCTGAAGCTTTCTTT.

The chain has TRBV5-6 and TRBJ2-7; TRBD2 agrees at 9 bases. Losses at the gene ends were 2 bases for V and 4 bases for J; bases not matched to a gene: 10. The CDR3 extends over 16 amino acids. The germline gives CDR1 SGHDT, CDR2 YYEEEE. The DNA for the CDR3 is TGTGCCAGCAGCTTCACGGCGGGAGGGGTGGGGTACGAGCAGTACTTC. Its translation: CASSFTAGGVGYEQYF. Complete variable domain (other parts from reference TRBV5-6 and TRBJ2-7): DAGVTQSPTHLIKTRGQQVTLRCSPKSGHDTVSWYQQALGQGPQFIFQYYEEEERQRGNFPDRFSGHQFPNYSSELNVNALLLGDSALYLCASSFTAGGVGYEQYFGPGTRLTVT.

The gene calls are TRBV6-5 and TRBJ2-3; the match to TRBD2 covers 11 bases. CDR1 and CDR2 (germline): MNHEY, SVGAGI. The CDR3 is made up of 14 amino acids. V shed 6 bases, J shed 3 bases, and the junction held 2 bases outside the gene matches. This CDR3 reads CASRTSGSTDTQYF. The CDR3 nucleotides are TGTGCCAGCAGAACTAGCGGGAGTACAGATACGCAGTATTTT.

This sequence joins TRBV7-9 and TRBJ1-4; the D is unclear. Per the germline V gene, CDR1 is SEHNR and CDR2 is FQNEAQ (reference sequence). CDR3 size: 14 residues. Trimming took 5 bases from V and 7 from J, leaving 14 bases between them. The CDR3 sequence: CASSHAGGSEKLFF. The CDR3 nucleotides are TGTGCCAGCAGCCACGCGGGTGGAAGTGAAAAACTGTTTTTT.

CDR3 sequence (DNA): TGTGCCACCAGCAGAGAAGGGACTAGCGGGTTGTACGAGCAGTACTTC. It encodes CATSREGTSGLYEQYF. V and J are TRBV15 and TRBJ2-7, with 12 bases fitting TRBD2. The length of the CDR3 is 16 residues. CDR1 is LNHNV, CDR2 YYDKDF, per germline (reference sequence). Losses at the gene ends were 0 bases for V and 4 bases for J; bases not matched to a gene: 4.

CDR3 loop: CAWSKGLGSGGDTQYF. The CDR3 nucleotides are TGTGCCTGGAGTAAGGGACTCGGGTCGGGGGGAGATACGCAGTATTTT. The gene calls are TRBV30 and TRBJ2-3, with 7 nucleotides matching TRBD2. This CDR3 contains 16 residues. V was pared by 2 bases and J by 5 bases, with 13 bases of the junction left unmatched. The germline gives CDR1 GTSNPN, CDR2 SVGIG (reference sequence).

This chain uses TRBV30 with TRBJ1-1; 7 nucleotides align to TRBD1. CDR3 length: 14 residues. Per the germline V gene, CDR1 is GTSNPN and CDR2 is SVGIG (reference sequence). Germline trimming cut 0 bases from V and 4 bases from J; bases unmatched to any gene: 5. CDR3 in DNA: TGTGCCTGGAGTGTTAGACAGGGAGCCACTGAAGCTTTCTTT. Protein: CAWSVRQGATEAFF.

This chain connects TRBV5-1 to TRBJ2-3; D remains unclear. This CDR3 comprises 15 residues. Looked up from germline, CDR1 is SGHRS and CDR2 is YFSETQ. Between the trimmed V and J ends, which lost 0 bases and 6 bases, there was a span of 14 bases. The CDR3 spells CASSLDSNAGDTQYF. The CDR3 DNA sequence: TGCGCCAGCAGCTTGGATTCCAATGCCGGTGATACGCAGTATTTT. Full variable domain (remainder filled in from reference TRBV5-1 and TRBJ2-3): KAGVTQTPRYLIKTRGQQVTLSCSPISGHRSVSWYQQTPGQGLQFLFEYFSETQRNKGNFPGRFSGRQFSNSRSEMNVSTLELGDSALYLCASSLDSNAGDTQYFGPGTRLTVL.

This chain joins TRBV30 and TRBJ2-2, with TRBD2 identical over 13 bases. The CDR3 has 16 residues. Germline trimming cut 3 bases from V and 8 bases from J; bases unmatched to any gene: 9. Germline values: CDR1 GTSNPN, CDR2 SVGIG (reference sequence). Here the CDR3 reads CAWSARLAGGHGELFF. Here the CDR3 DNA reads TGTGCCTGGAGCGCCAGACTAGCGGGAGGTCATGGGGAGCTGTTTTTT.

The chain uses TRBV5-4 and TRBJ2-1; a weak D match, TRBD1 (6 bases). The V and J ends lost 4 bases and 2 bases respectively, with 10 bases between them. This CDR3 contains 14 residues. The germline V gene has CDR1 SGHNT and CDR2 YYREEE (reference sequence). CDR3 region: CASSPRTAYNEQFF. The CDR3 DNA reads as TGTGCCAGCAGCCCGAGGACAGCCTACAATGAGCAGTTCTTC.

Comments on this clone: A junction end diverges from the germline sequence, so it may reflect a read error. The V call is TRBV10-3, the J call TRBJ1-1; 7 nucleotides match TRBD1. The V gene's germline CDR1 is ENHRY and CDR2 SYGVKD. CDR3 length equals 11 residues. The DNA for the CDR3 is TGTGCCATCAGTGATGACAGGGCCCATCTCTTT. Its protein product is CAISDDRAHLF.